These T cell receptor beta chains were read from a single sample in a study of identifying expanded T cells in peripheral blood. The data were produced by immunoSEQ multiplex PCR, yet TCRdb's version contains in-frame clones alone and is incomplete. The sample includes 83,000 or so clones, 88% of them seen just once. Sequencing was performed on blood. These TCRs come from a person aged 18 to 69 in good health. CDR3s include the opening cysteine and the closing phenylalanine or tryptophan. Fields, in order: clone size, CDR3 length, J gene, V gene, D gene, CDR3 DNA, CDR3 protein. The D gene is left open where the match is weak. Not all rows give a size; the values are once, few, many and, for expanded clones, a class.

>once|16|TRBJ2-2|TRBV7-8|TRBD2
TGTGCCAGCAGGCTAGGGAGGGGCTTCAACACCGGGGAGCTGTTTTTT
CASRLGRGFNTGELFF
>once|13|TRBJ2-7|TRBV2|.
TGTGCCAGCGACGGGCCCAGCTCCTACGAGCAGTACTTC
CASDGPSSYEQYF
>.|14|TRBJ2-4|TRBV27|.
TGTGCCAGCAGTTCCGGCGACGGCCAAAACATTCAGTACTTC
CASSSGDGQNIQYF
>.|14|TRBJ2-3|TRBV30|.
TGTGCCTGGAGGGGAACCATTAGCACAGATACGCAGTATTTT
CAWRGTISTDTQYF
>once|12|TRBJ1-1|TRBV27|.
TGTGCCAGCAGTTCCTCAACCTACGAAGCTTTCTTT
CASSSSTYEAFF
>.|14|TRBJ1-5|TRBV6-5|TRBD1
TGTGCCAGCAGTGACGGGACAGGGGTACAGCCCCAGCATTTT
CASSDGTGVQPQHF
>once|12|TRBJ2-5|TRBV7-2|.
TGTGCCAGCAGCTTAGTAACAGAGACCCAGTACTTC
CASSLVTETQYF
>.|18|TRBJ2-1|TRBV4-2|TRBD2
TGTGCCAGCAGCCAACAATCCCTCAGCGGGAGTAGCGACGATGAGCAGTTCTTC
CASSQQSLSGSSDDEQFF
>once|15|TRBJ2-3|TRBV7-3|TRBD2
TGTGCCAGCAGCTTAAATGGCGGGAGCCCAGATACGCAGTATTTT
CASSLNGGSPDTQYF
>.|13|TRBJ2-1|TRBV19|.
TGTGCCAGTAGTATAGAGAGGTCCGATGAGCAGTTCTTC
CASSIERSDEQFF
>.|16|TRBJ2-1|TRBV12-5|.
TGTGCTAGTGGCCCCGGGTGGGCAGGGGAACACAATGAGCAGTTCTTC
CASGPGWAGEHNEQFF
>.|15|TRBJ2-6|TRBV19|.
TGTGCCAGTAGTATCCGAAGCTCTGGGGCCAACGTCCTGACTTTC
CASSIRSSGANVLTF
>.|12|TRBJ2-7|TRBV5-5|.
TGTGCCAGCAGCTTGGAGAGCTACGAGCAGTACTTC
CASSLESYEQYF
>.|13|TRBJ2-6|TRBV4-2|.
TGTGCCAGCAGCCCCTTAGGGGCCAACGTCCTGACTTTC
CASSPLGANVLTF
>.|16|TRBJ2-1|TRBV6-1|.
TGTGCCAGCAGTGAAGTCCAGGGGCCCCCTTTGAATGAGCAGTTCTTC
CASSEVQGPPLNEQFF
>.|14|TRBJ1-4|TRBV7-9|.
TGTGCCAGCAGCCCCGGGCGGCGCGTTGAAAAACTGTTTTTT
CASSPGRRVEKLFF
>.|11|TRBJ1-1|TRBV21-1|.
TGTGCCGCTCTCTGGAACACTGAAGCTTTCTTT
CAALWNTEAFF
>.|17|TRBJ2-1|TRBV7-6|TRBD2
TGTGCCAGCAGCTTGGGACTAGCGGGAACCTCCTACAATGAGCAGTTCTTC
CASSLGLAGTSYNEQFF
>.|17|TRBJ2-4|TRBV5-1|TRBD1
TGCGCCAGCAGCCCTCAGGGGAACAGGGGTGCCAAAAACATTCAGTACTTC
CASSPQGNRGAKNIQYF
>.|13|TRBJ1-1|TRBV5-8|.
TGTGCCAGCAGCTTGGAGGGTGGGGAGGAAGCTTTCTTT
CASSLEGGEEAFF
>.|15|TRBJ2-4|TRBV18|.
TGTGCCAGCTCTCCCCCGACAGGAGTCAAAAACATTCAGTACTTC
CASSPPTGVKNIQYF
>.|20|TRBJ1-5|TRBV5-1|TRBD1
TGCGCCAGCAGCTCGAACCGGGACAGGGAAGTGGTAGGGAGCAATCAGCCCCAGCATTTT
CASSSNRDREVVGSNQPQHF
>once|15|TRBJ2-2|TRBV19|.
TGTGCCAGTAGTATGCGAACCGGCAACACCGGGGAGCTGTTTTTT
CASSMRTGNTGELFF
>.|13|TRBJ1-6|TRBV6-5|.
TGTGCCAGCAGAAGGGAATGGAATTCACCCCTCCACTTT
CASRREWNSPLHF
>.|13|TRBJ2-1|TRBV11-2|.
TGTGCCAGCAGCTATGGGCGGGGTAATGAGCAGTTCTTC
CASSYGRGNEQFF
>.|15|TRBJ1-1|TRBV5-1|TRBD1
TGCGCCAGCAGCTTTGGGGGACAGGGAGGGACTGAAGCTTTCTTT
CASSFGGQGGTEAFF
>.|16|TRBJ2-1|TRBV5-4|TRBD2
TGTGCCAGCAGCTTGGGCGGGGGTAGCTCCTACAATGAGCAGTTCTTC
CASSLGGGSSYNEQFF
>.|15|TRBJ1-1|TRBV6-5|.
TGTGCCAGCAGTTACAAGCGACAAACGAACACTGAAGCTTTCTTT
CASSYKRQTNTEAFF
>once|14|TRBJ1-4|TRBV6-5|.
TGTGCCAGCAGTCCACATCAGCCTAATGAAAAACTGTTTTTT
CASSPHQPNEKLFF